The clone carrying this T cell receptor beta chain was seen a handful of times. TCRdb used MiXCR to reprocess the RT-PCR reads, holding one entry per CDR3 protein. This table has about 110,000 distinct CDR3 sequences, 35% to 45% appearing once. The data originate from a study of patients and donors after allogeneic stem cell transplantation. V was shortened by 6 bases and J by 10 bases, with 24 bases between the two germline ends. The CDR3 is 16 residues long. The chain has TRBV12-3 or TRBV12-4 and TRBJ1-4; D is possibly TRBD1 (5 bases). The receptor's source is a human donor who was either an allogeneic HSCT recipient or a stem cell or donor lymphocyte infusion donor (not recorded which). It is not recorded whose cells these are; they may come from a transplant donor. Sequencing was carried out using blood, either unsorted or a sorted T cell fraction (not recorded which). The CDR3 is CASSPRVGGGDVKLFF. The CDR3 nucleotides are TGTGCCAGCAGCCCTCGGGTGGGGGGTGGCGATGTAAAACTGTTTTTT.